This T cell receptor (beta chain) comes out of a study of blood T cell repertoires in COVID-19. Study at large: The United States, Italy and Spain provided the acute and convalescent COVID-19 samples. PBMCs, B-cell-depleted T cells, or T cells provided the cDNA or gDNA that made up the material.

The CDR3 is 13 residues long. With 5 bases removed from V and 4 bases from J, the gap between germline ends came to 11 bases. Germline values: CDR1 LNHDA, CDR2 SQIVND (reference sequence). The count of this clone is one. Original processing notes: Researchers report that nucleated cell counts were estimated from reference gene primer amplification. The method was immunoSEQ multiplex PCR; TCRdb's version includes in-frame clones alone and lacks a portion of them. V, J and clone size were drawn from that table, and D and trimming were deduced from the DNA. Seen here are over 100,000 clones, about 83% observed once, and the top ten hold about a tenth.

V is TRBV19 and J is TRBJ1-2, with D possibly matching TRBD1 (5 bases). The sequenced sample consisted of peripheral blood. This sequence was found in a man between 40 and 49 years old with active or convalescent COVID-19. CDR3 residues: CASSAQVPYGYTF. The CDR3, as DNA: TGTGCCAGTAGTGCACAGGTGCCCTATGGCTACACCTTC.